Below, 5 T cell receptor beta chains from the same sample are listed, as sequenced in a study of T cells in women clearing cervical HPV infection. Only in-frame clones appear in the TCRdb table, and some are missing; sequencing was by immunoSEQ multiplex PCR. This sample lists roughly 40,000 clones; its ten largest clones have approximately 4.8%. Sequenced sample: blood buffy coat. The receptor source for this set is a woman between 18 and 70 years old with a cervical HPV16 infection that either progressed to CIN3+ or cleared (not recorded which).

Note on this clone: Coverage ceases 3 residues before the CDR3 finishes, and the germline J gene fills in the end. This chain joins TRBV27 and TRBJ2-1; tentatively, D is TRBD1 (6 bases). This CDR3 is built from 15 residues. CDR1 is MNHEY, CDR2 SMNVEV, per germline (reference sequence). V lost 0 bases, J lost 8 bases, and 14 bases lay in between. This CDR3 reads CASSLSPMGADEQFF. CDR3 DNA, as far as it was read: TGTGCCAGCAGTTTATCGCCCATGGGGGCGGATGAG.

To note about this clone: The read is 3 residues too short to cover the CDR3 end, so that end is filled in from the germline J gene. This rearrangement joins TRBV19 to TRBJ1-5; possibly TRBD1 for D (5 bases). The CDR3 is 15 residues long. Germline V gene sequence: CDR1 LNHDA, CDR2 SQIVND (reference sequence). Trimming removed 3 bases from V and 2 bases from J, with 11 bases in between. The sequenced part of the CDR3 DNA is TGTGCCAGTAGTATCCCAGGGTCTCGCAATCAGCCC. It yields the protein CASSIPGSRNQP. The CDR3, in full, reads CASSIPGSRNQPQHF.

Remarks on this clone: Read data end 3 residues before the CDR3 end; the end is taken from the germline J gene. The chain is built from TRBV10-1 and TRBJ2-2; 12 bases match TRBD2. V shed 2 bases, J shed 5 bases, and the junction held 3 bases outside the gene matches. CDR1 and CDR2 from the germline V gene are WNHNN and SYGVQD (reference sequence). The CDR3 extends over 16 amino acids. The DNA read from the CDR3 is TGCGCCAGCAGTGAGCGGACTAGCGGGGTAACCGGGGAG. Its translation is CASSERTSGVTGE. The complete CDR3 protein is CASSERTSGVTGELFF.

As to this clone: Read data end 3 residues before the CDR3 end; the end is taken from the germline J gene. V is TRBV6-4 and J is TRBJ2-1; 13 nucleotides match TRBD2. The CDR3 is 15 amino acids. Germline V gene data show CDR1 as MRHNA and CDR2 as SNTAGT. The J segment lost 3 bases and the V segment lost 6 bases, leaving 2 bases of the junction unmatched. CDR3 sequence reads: CASSGLAGDYNEQFF. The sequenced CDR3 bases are TGTGCCAGCAGCGGACTAGCGGGGGACTACAATGAG.

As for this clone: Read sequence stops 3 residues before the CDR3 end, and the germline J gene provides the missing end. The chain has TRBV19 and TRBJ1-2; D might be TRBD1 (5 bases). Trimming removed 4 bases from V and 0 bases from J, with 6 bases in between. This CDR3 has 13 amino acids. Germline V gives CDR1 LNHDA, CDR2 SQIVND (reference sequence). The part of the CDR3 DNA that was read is TGTGCCAGTAGTACGGGGGCTAACTATGGC. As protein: CASSTGANYG. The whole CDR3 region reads CASSTGANYGYTF.